This T cell receptor beta chain is drawn from a study of blood T cell repertoires in COVID-19. The overall study: The cDNA or gDNA used as material had been derived from T cells, B-cell-depleted T cells, or PBMCs.

Patients in Seattle were enrolled during active infection, then followed longitudinally. Here immunoSEQ multiplex PCR was the method, and the copy in TCRdb shows in-frame clones only, minus some. The sample lists 430,000 or so clones; 80% to 90% were seen once. V shed 5 bases, J shed 7 bases, and the junction held 6 bases outside the gene matches. This CDR3 contains 13 residues. CDR1 and CDR2 from the germline V gene are SGHAT and FQNNGV. The sample consisted of peripheral blood. This clonotype was sampled from a man aged 18-30 years with COVID-19, enrolled during active disease. This sequence joins TRBV11-2 and TRBJ2-7, with 9 nucleotides matching TRBD1. CDR3 sequence reads: CASSPTGGWEQYF. CDR3 in DNA: TGTGCCAGCAGCCCCACAGGGGGCTGGGAGCAGTACTTC.